Below are 29 T cell receptor beta chains sequenced from a single sample in a study of CD8+ T cells in alopecia areata. RNA, once extracted, was reverse transcribed into cDNA for use as the sequencing template. Produced via immunoSEQ multiplex PCR; TCRdb's table is partial and in-frame only. The sample shows about 6,000 clones, none of them appearing just once. Using CD4, CD8alpha, NKG2D, NKG2ACE and other markers, pooled cutaneous lymph node cells were sorted. The specimen sequenced was CD8+ T cells sorted from a lymph node. The receptors come from a C3H/HeJ mouse with alopecia areata. The strain is characterized by the MHC haplotype H2-k.

This clone has just a few counts. This may stem from a read error, because a much larger clone lies one nucleotide away. Gene names and germline refer to mouse. Incomplete CDR3 DNA: TGTGCCAGCAGCCAGGGTAACCAAGAC. This gives the protein CASSQGNQD. The CDR3 as a whole reads CASSQGNQDTQYF. The chain links TRBV19 to TRBJ2-5; a possible D gene is TRBD1 (5 bases). The read ends 4 residues early relative to the CDR3; the germline J gene fills the gap. The CDR3 is 13 residues long. From germline, CDR1 is FNHDT and CDR2 SITEND (reference sequence). V lost 5 bases, J lost 0 bases, and 7 bases lay in between.

Points on this clone: Here the gene names and germline are mouse. CDR3 sequence: CASSQDAGLGGNQDTQYF. CDR3 DNA, as far as it was read: TGTGCCAGCAGCCAAGATGCGGGACTGGGGGGTAACCAAGAC. The rearrangement uses TRBV5 and TRBJ2-5, with 12 bases lining up with TRBD2. The sequence runs out 4 residues before the end of the CDR3; the remainder is reconstructed from the germline J gene. V shed 0 bases and J 0 bases; nucleotides not matched to a gene: 4. Germline V lookup: CDR1 LGHNA, CDR2 YNLKQL (reference sequence). The CDR3 loop spans 18 amino acids.

This clone was seen ten or more times. The germline and genes are mouse ones. From the germline J gene comes the end of the CDR3, since the read stops 4 residues before it. This rearrangement joins TRBV29 to TRBJ2-3, with D perhaps TRBD1 (6 bases). The V end lost 6 bases, the J end lost 0 bases, and 13 bases lay between the germline ends. This CDR3 is built from 15 residues. Germline-derived CDR1 and CDR2 are MSHET and SYDVDS. CDR3 DNA (partial): TGTGCTAGCAGCCTCCGGGACAATAGTGCAGAA. Residues: CASSLRDNSAE. The CDR3 reads in full as CASSLRDNSAETLYF.

Comments on this clone: Gene and germline names: mouse. Read sequence stops 4 residues before the CDR3 end, and the germline J gene provides the missing end. The chain employs TRBV13-2 and TRBJ2-2, with TRBD1 identical over 9 bases. Germline loops: CDR1 NNHNN, CDR2 SYGAGS (reference sequence). The V and J ends lost 3 bases and 0 bases, in that order; junction bases with no gene match: 0. This CDR3 has 15 amino acids. The CDR3 here is CASGGTGANTGQLYF. The DNA read from the CDR3 is TGTGCCAGCGGTGGGACAGGGGCAAACACCGGG.

Ten or more counts support this clone. Gene names are the mouse ones. The missing CDR3 end, 4 residues past where the read stops, is filled in from the germline J gene. The chain employs TRBV13-3 and TRBJ2-7; 8 bases align to TRBD1. Germline CDR1 reads NNHDY; CDR2 reads SYVADS. The ends lost 6 bases at V and 1 base at J; junction bases unmatched: 6. This CDR3 is built from 14 residues. The CDR3 loop is CASTPGTGSYEQYF. The part of the CDR3 DNA that was read is TGTGCCAGCACCCCCGGGACAGGTTCCTAT.

This clone was seen a handful of times. Gene labels here are mouse ones. From the germline J gene comes the end of the CDR3, since the read stops 3 residues before it. The chain is built from TRBV19 and TRBJ1-6, with D unresolved. Being an ORF, TRBJ1-6 has a function that is uncertain. Germline CDR1 FNHDT, CDR2 SITEND (reference sequence). V lost 1 base and J lost 6, with 5 bases in between. This CDR3 comprises 13 residues. The CDR3 region is CASSITANSPLYF. The sequenced part of the CDR3 DNA is TGTGCCAGCAGTATAACAGCTAATTCGCCC.

This clone showed up just a few times. Gene names and germline refer to mouse. The read is 4 residues too short to cover the CDR3 end, so that end is filled in from the germline J gene. This chain links TRBV19 with TRBJ2-1; TRBD1 agrees at 7 bases. Trimming took 2 bases from V and 4 from J; bases not matched to a gene: 3. Germline CDR1 FNHDT, CDR2 SITEND (reference sequence). This CDR3 is built from 14 residues. The DNA read from the CDR3 is TGTGCCAGCAGTATCCGACAGGGATATGCT. Residues: CASSIRQGYA. The whole CDR3 sequence reads CASSIRQGYAEQFF.

Many counts were recorded for this clone. Gene names are the mouse ones. The read stops 4 residues short of the end of the CDR3; the missing end is completed from the germline J gene. V is TRBV5 and J is TRBJ2-3, with TRBD1 identical over 7 bases. This CDR3 spans 15 amino acids. CDR1 LGHNA and CDR2 YNLKQL come from the germline V gene (reference sequence). Trimming took 4 bases from V and 0 from J; bases not matched to a gene: 4. CDR3 amino acids: CASSRGTASAETLYF. The CDR3 DNA, read in part, is TGTGCCAGCAGCCGCGGGACAGCTAGTGCAGAA.

A remark on this clone: Germline and genes: mouse. The CDR3 extends 4 residues past the end of the read, so its final part is completed from the germline J gene. The rearrangement links TRBV13-2 to TRBJ2-5; 9 bases agree with TRBD2. Germline CDR1 NNHNN, CDR2 SYGAGS (reference sequence). CDR3 size: 14 residues. The sequenced part of the CDR3 DNA is TGTGCCAGCGGTGATGGACTGGGGGAAGAC. The encoded protein is CASGDGLGED. The entire CDR3 is CASGDGLGEDTQYF.

This clone was detected only a few times. Gene names are mouse gene names. Sequencing ends 4 residues short of the CDR3 end; the germline J gene provides the rest. The chain carries TRBV31 and TRBJ2-1; 7 positions agree with TRBD2. Germline trimming cut 0 bases from V and 0 bases from J; bases unmatched to any gene: 5. In germline, CDR1 is GKSSPN, CDR2 SITVG. This CDR3 comprises 16 residues. The DNA read from the CDR3 is TGTGCCTGGAGTCTTTTTCTGGGGGATAACTATGCT. Translating gives CAWSLFLGDNYA. The entire CDR3 is CAWSLFLGDNYAEQFF.

This clone has at least ten counts. Gene names and germline match the mouse. The CDR3 end falls 4 residues outside the read, so it is completed with the germline J gene. This sequence joins TRBV13-3 and TRBJ2-7; 10 bases match TRBD2. CDR1 and CDR2 (germline): NNHDY, SYVADS. The trim removed 2 bases at V and 3 bases at J, leaving 2 bases unmatched. The CDR3 has 14 amino acids. Partial CDR3 DNA: TGTGCCAGCAGTGACACTGGGGGGGTCTAT. It encodes CASSDTGGVY. The whole CDR3 is CASSDTGGVYEQYF.

By sample fraction, this clone is medium-sized. The gene names here belong to mouse. The CDR3 end is not reached by the read, which stops 4 residues before it; the germline J gene fills it in. J is TRBJ2-5 and V is TRBV5, with 10 nucleotides matching TRBD2. From germline, CDR1 is LGHNA and CDR2 YNLKQL (reference sequence). The CDR3 covers 14 residues. The DNA read from the CDR3 is TGTGCCAGCAGCCCCGACTGGGGGGAAGAC. Translated: CASSPDWGED. In full, the CDR3 reads CASSPDWGEDTQYF.

As to this clone: A much larger clone differs from this one at a single base, so this may be a read error. Mouse names are used for the genes. The read comes to an end 4 residues before the CDR3 does, leaving the germline J gene to fill in the end. V is TRBV13-1 and J is TRBJ1-1; tentatively, D is TRBD1 (5 bases). There are 11 residues in the CDR3. Germline CDR1 NSHNY, CDR2 SYGAGN. The sequenced CDR3 bases are TGTGCCAGCGGTGACAGAACA. This codes for CASGDRT. The full CDR3 protein is CASGDRTEVFF.

This clone is judged medium-sized. The gene symbols are mouse symbols. The read ends 4 residues shy of where the CDR3 ends; the end is completed using the germline J gene. The V and J genes are TRBV16 and TRBJ2-7; 10 nucleotides line up with TRBD2. The CDR3 is 15 residues long. Germline CDR1 reads SGHSA; CDR2 reads FRNQAP. Here the CDR3 reads CASSLDDWGVYEQYF. The sequenced CDR3 bases are TGTGCAAGCAGCTTAGATGACTGGGGGGTATAT. Using reference TRBV16 and TRBJ2-7 for the parts outside the CDR3, the full variable domain is NAGVIQTPRHKVTGKGQEATLWCEPISGHSAVFWYRQTIVQGLEFLTYFRNQAPIDDSGMPKERFSAQMPNQSHSTLKIQSTQPQDSAVYLCASSLDDWGVYEQYFGPGTRLTVL.

Many counts were recorded for this clone. Gene names are mouse gene names. Read data end 4 residues before the CDR3 end; the end is taken from the germline J gene. The rearrangement joins TRBV13-1 to TRBJ2-2, with 12 bases identical to TRBD2. The germline gives CDR1 NSHNY, CDR2 SYGAGN. The CDR3 runs to 15 residues. Trimming took 4 bases from V and 4 from J; bases not matched to a gene: 2. CDR3 DNA (partial): TGTGCCAGCAGTTGGGACTGGGGGGCCACCGGG. It encodes CASSWDWGATG. The entire CDR3 is CASSWDWGATGQLYF.

This clone was detected only a few times. Genes and germline are mouse. The read stops 4 residues short of the end of the CDR3; the missing end is completed from the germline J gene. The V and J genes are TRBV31 and TRBJ2-5; TRBD2 is a possible D gene (7 bases). V lost 4 bases, J lost 0 bases, and 11 bases lay in between. Germline lookup yields CDR1 GKSSPN and CDR2 SITVG. CDR3 size: 14 residues. Partial CDR3 DNA: TGTGCCTGGACTGGGGGCTTTAACCAAGAC. Translation: CAWTGGFNQD. The entire CDR3 reads CAWTGGFNQDTQYF.

This clone has a count of ten or more. Germline and genes: mouse. The CDR3 extends 4 residues past the end of the read, so its final part is completed from the germline J gene. The chain joins TRBV13-3 to TRBJ1-1, with a weak D call TRBD1 (6 bases). The V and J ends lost 6 bases and 3 bases respectively, with 9 bases between them. Germline CDR1 NNHDY, CDR2 SYVADS. There are 12 residues in the CDR3. CDR3 DNA, as far as it was read: TGTGCCAGCACCAACAGGGACACA. Translated: CASTNRDT. The entire CDR3 sequence reads CASTNRDTEVFF.

In regard to this clone: Its ends do not fully match the called genes, so a read error is possible. Gene names are mouse gene names. The CDR3 region is CASSGRGGSDYTF. The covered CDR3 bases are TGTGCCAGCAGTGGGAGAGGGGGCTCC. The chain uses TRBV29 and TRBJ1-2; the D gene is possibly TRBD1 (6 bases). The observed sequence ends 4 residues before the CDR3 terminus, with the missing tail filled in from the germline J gene. CDR3 length equals 13 residues. Germline lookup yields CDR1 MSHET and CDR2 SYDVDS. Drawing the rest from reference TRBV29 and TRBJ1-2, the complete variable domain is DMKVTQMPRYLIKRMGENVLLECGQDMSHETMYWYRQDPGLGLQLIYISYDVDSNSEGDIPKGYRVSRKKREHFSLILDSAKTNQTSVYFCASSGRGGSDYTFGSGTRLLVI.

About this clone itself: Any gene name here is a mouse gene name. The read stops 4 residues short of the end of the CDR3; the missing end is completed from the germline J gene. The chain links TRBV19 to TRBJ2-7; the match to TRBD1 covers 7 bases. V lost 0 bases to trimming and J lost 0 bases; unmatched junction nucleotides: 3. The germline V gene encodes CDR1 FNHDT and CDR2 SITEND (reference sequence). The CDR3 loop spans 15 amino acids. The CDR3 DNA, read in part, is TGTGCCAGCAGTATAGAGCCAGGGGGCTCCTAT. It is translated as CASSIEPGGSY. The entire CDR3 is CASSIEPGGSYEQYF.

Many counts were recorded for this clone. Any gene name here is a mouse gene name. The read stops 4 residues short of the end of the CDR3; the missing end is completed from the germline J gene. The V call is TRBV13-2, the J call TRBJ1-2, with a possible D match to TRBD1 (6 bases). CDR1 is NNHNN, CDR2 SYGAGS, per germline (reference sequence). The ends were cut back, 0 bases at V and 1 base at J, with 7 bases in the middle. The CDR3 extends over 14 amino acids. The CDR3 sequence: CASGDAQGNSDYTF. The CDR3 DNA, read in part, is TGTGCCAGCGGTGATGCACAGGGAAACTCC.

Details on this clone: Each gene name is a mouse one. The CDR3 goes on 4 residues after the read ends, and that part is filled in from the germline J gene. The chain couples TRBV13-3 to TRBJ2-4; the match to TRBD2 covers 11 bases. Trimming removed 4 bases from V and 0 bases from J; junction bases left unmatched: 4. CDR3 length: 16 amino acids. CDR1 is NNHDY and CDR2 is SYVADS in the germline V gene. The covered CDR3 bases are TGTGCCAGCAGTTCCGGGACTGGGGGTAGTCAAAAC. The encoded protein is CASSSGTGGSQN. The entire CDR3 reads CASSSGTGGSQNTLYF. The complete variable domain, with remaining parts taken from reference TRBV13-3 and TRBJ2-4, reads EAAVTQSPRSKVAVTGGKVTLSCHQTNNHDYMYWYRQDTGHGLRLIHYSYVADSTEKGDIPDGYKASRPSQENFSLILELASLSQTAVYFCASSSGTGGSQNTLYFGAGTRLSVL.

This clone has ten or more counts. Germline and genes here are mouse. Coverage ceases 4 residues before the CDR3 finishes, and the germline J gene fills in the end. This CDR3 is also generated by other DNA sequences in the sample. The chain recombines TRBV14 with TRBJ2-7; 11 bases agree with TRBD1. Looked up from germline, CDR1 is SGHDT and CDR2 is FRDEAV. The CDR3 has 13 amino acids. The DNA read from the CDR3 is TGTGCCAGCAGGCGGACAGGGGGCGAT. As protein: CASRRTGGD. The full CDR3 protein reads CASRRTGGDEQYF.

This clone was counted at least ten times. Mouse names are used for the genes. The missing CDR3 end, 4 residues past where the read stops, is filled in from the germline J gene. The chain is built from TRBV1 and TRBJ2-7, with 9 nucleotides matching TRBD2. The CDR3 is 14 residues long. The germline CDR1 and CDR2 sequences are NSQYPW and LRSPGD (reference sequence). CDR3 sequence reads: CTCSPSGTGYEQYF. The CDR3 bases that were read are TGCACCTGCAGTCCTTCCGGGACTGGGTAT.

In this sample, this clone turned up many times. Mouse germline and gene names are used. From the germline J gene comes the end of the CDR3, since the read stops 4 residues before it. This sequence joins TRBV13-3 and TRBJ2-4; the D is unclear. The germline gives CDR1 NNHDY, CDR2 SYVADS. V was cut by 1 base and J by 0 bases, with 6 bases left in between. This CDR3 region has 14 residues. The chain's CDR3 is CASSDSSSQNTLYF. The covered CDR3 bases are TGTGCCAGCAGTGATAGCAGTAGTCAAAAC.

By sample fraction, this clone is medium-sized. Mouse gene names apply. The read halts 4 residues ahead of the CDR3 end, with the missing end drawn from the germline J gene. The V call is TRBV1, the J call TRBJ2-5, with TRBD2 matching 7 bases. CDR1 is NSQYPW, CDR2 LRSPGD, per germline (reference sequence). The CDR3 spans 13 residues. The CDR3 bases that were read are TGCACCTGCAGTGCAGATGGGGGGGAC. Translation gives CTCSADGGD. The CDR3, in full, reads CTCSADGGDTQYF.

This clone was counted ten times or more. All gene names here are mouse names. The read halts 4 residues ahead of the CDR3 end, with the missing end drawn from the germline J gene. The V and J genes are TRBV1 and TRBJ2-1; D uncertain. CDR1 and CDR2 from the germline V gene are NSQYPW and LRSPGD (reference sequence). V lost 1 base and J 0 bases, leaving 4 bases between the germline ends. The CDR3 totals 14 residues. The CDR3 bases that were read are TGCACCTGCAGTGCAGGACATAACTATGCT. It codes for CTCSAGHNYA. The whole CDR3 sequence is CTCSAGHNYAEQFF.

This clone was found many times. Genes here carry mouse names. From the germline J gene comes the end of the CDR3, since the read stops 4 residues before it. The genes are TRBV19 and TRBJ1-1; 11 bases line up with TRBD1. This CDR3 comprises 14 residues. In germline, CDR1 is FNHDT, CDR2 SITEND (reference sequence). V lost 6 bases and J lost 4; bases outside the gene matches: 5. The CDR3 bases that were read are TGTGCCAGCATCTCCGGGACAGGGGGCACA. It is translated as CASISGTGGT. The CDR3 in its entirety is CASISGTGGTEVFF.

This clone was recorded many times. Genes and germline are mouse. The missing CDR3 end, 4 residues past where the read stops, is filled in from the germline J gene. The chain links TRBV16 to TRBJ1-2, with D possibly TRBD1 on 6 matching bases. Trimming stripped 5 bases from V and 1 base from J, with 11 bases between. Germline-derived CDR1 and CDR2 are SGHSA and FRNQAP. The CDR3 consists of 14 residues. The CDR3 reads CASSPQGGNSDYTF. The sequenced CDR3 bases are TGTGCAAGCAGCCCACAGGGAGGAAACTCC.

This clone has ten or more counts. Genes and germline come from the mouse. With the read ending 4 residues before the CDR3 end, the germline J gene is used to fill in that end. The chain is built from TRBV1 and TRBJ2-1, with D possibly TRBD2 on 6 matching bases. Germline V gene sequence: CDR1 NSQYPW, CDR2 LRSPGD (reference sequence). This CDR3 region has 14 residues. The CDR3: CTCSAEWGRAEQFF. The CDR3 DNA, read in part, is TGCACCTGCAGTGCAGAGTGGGGGAGGGCT.